This TCR beta chain is drawn from a study of beta chain features in type 1 diabetes. Every isolated RNA sample was fully reverse transcribed, so sequencing captured expressed TCRB transcripts. Generated by immunoSEQ multiplex PCR, the TCRdb table keeps only in-frame clones and is missing some. The sample has nearly 250,000 clones, 68% seen once. The CDR3 has 14 amino acids. Germline CDR1 SGHTA, CDR2 FQGNSA. Trimming cost V 7 bases and J 1 base, with 14 bases left between them. Sequencing was performed on naive CD4+ T cells from blood. This chain joins TRBV7-2 and TRBJ2-7, with a weak D call TRBD2 (6 bases). The source of this sequence is a man aged 25-45 years in good health. CDR3 in DNA: TGTGCCAGCATTGACGGGAGAGGTTCCTACGAGCAGTACTTC. It encodes CASIDGRGSYEQYF.